This T cell receptor beta chain was documented in a study of T cell responses to AZD1222 COVID-19 vaccine. For the study at large: The analysis combined second doses at about 4 or about 12 weeks.

Trimming stripped 7 bases from V and 4 bases from J, with 14 bases between. The CDR3 has 14 amino acids. Germline assignment: CDR1 MNHNY and CDR2 SVGAGI (reference sequence). Study results and limitations: Vaccine-associated CD4 TCRs ranged over spike, dominating at 160-218 and 743-854. Baseline antibody screening turned up just a handful of seropositive AZD1222 recipients.

Generated by immunoSEQ multiplex PCR, the TCRdb table keeps only in-frame clones and is missing some. The sample records about 69,000 clones, roughly 90% being singletons. This clone turned up a few times. Its antigen is unknown. The rearrangement uses TRBV6-6 and TRBJ2-1; D not resolved. The specimen was peripheral blood, collected on day 0 of AZD1222 vaccination. The origin of this receptor is an adult in good health. CDR3 DNA sequence: TGTGCCAGCACCAATAGGCTAGAATACAATGAGCAGTTCTTC. Its protein is CASTNRLEYNEQFF.